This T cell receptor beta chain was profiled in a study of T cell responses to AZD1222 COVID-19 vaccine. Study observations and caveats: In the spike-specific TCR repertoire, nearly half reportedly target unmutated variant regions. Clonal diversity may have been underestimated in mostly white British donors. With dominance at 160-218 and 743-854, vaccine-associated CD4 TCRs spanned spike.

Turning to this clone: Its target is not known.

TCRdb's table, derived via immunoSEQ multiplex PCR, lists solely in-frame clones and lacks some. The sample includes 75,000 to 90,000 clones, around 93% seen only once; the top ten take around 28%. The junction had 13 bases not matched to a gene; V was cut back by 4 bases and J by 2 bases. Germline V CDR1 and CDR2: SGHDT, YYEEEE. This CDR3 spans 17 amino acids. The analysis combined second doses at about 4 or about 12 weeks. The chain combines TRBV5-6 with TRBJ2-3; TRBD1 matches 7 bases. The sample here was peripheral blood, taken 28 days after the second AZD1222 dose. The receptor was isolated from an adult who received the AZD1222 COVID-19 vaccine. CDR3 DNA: TGTGCCAGCAGCAAAACAAAGACAGGGATCCTCACAGATACGCAGTATTTT. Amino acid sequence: CASSKTKTGILTDTQYF.